This T cell receptor beta chain was observed in a study of T-cell memory formation after mild COVID-19. Overall study results and limits: Pre-infection memory showed some responding clones, and this suggested that cross-reactive memory joined. Clones that contracted clustered mainly in CM and EM if CD4+ and in EMRA if CD8+. Clones contracting over day 15 to 85 were CD4/CD8 balanced, with later expanders leaning CD4+.

This clonotype was observed a few times. The antigen is unknown. TCRdb reanalysed the 5' RACE reads using MiXCR and keeps one entry per CDR3 protein. This table holds 130,000 to 150,000 distinct CDR3 sequences, 5.5% to 7% found once. Trimming cost V 11 bases and J 3 bases; bases outside gene matches: 4. The length of the CDR3 is 11 residues. The germline V gene encodes CDR1 MRHNA and CDR2 SNTAGT. This TCR derives from an adult woman who had mild COVID-19 (a few samples of this study predate the infection). Cell type and time point are not known. V usage is TRBV6-4 and J usage is TRBJ2-7, with 7 nucleotides matching TRBD1. The specimen sequenced was PBMCs or a T cell subset sorted from them (not recorded which). DNA of the CDR3: TGTGCCTGCGACAGGGACTACGAGCAGTACTTC. This encodes CACDRDYEQYF.